This T cell receptor (beta chain) stems from a study of T cells expressing NK-cell markers. Overall study results and limits: Dominant NKG2C+ clonotypes made up about 1.0-8% of CD8+ T cells in several donors. A handful of donors likewise had their CD3+CD56-NKG2C+ fraction led by these clonotypes.

The V gene's germline CDR1 is SQVTM and CDR2 ANQGSEA. CDR3 size: 16 residues. The authors generated TCR beta cDNA through 5'RACE template switching with UMIs. TCRdb re-called the 5' RACE reads; every CDR3 protein appears as one record, without DNA. Reported are around 550,000 distinct CDR3 sequences; the ten largest clones contain approximately 3.6%. A word on this clonotype: The target antigen is unknown.

Source material: blood T cells: a sorted CD56 or NKG2C T cell subset, CD4+ or CD8+ T cells, or bulk PBMC T cells (not recorded which). The gene calls are TRBV29-1 and TRBJ1-2; no DNA is available, so the TRBD1 call from TCRdb remains unchecked. The TCR was taken from a man between 18 and 35 years old in good health. CDR3 sequence: CSVEDPQGIMRYGYTF.